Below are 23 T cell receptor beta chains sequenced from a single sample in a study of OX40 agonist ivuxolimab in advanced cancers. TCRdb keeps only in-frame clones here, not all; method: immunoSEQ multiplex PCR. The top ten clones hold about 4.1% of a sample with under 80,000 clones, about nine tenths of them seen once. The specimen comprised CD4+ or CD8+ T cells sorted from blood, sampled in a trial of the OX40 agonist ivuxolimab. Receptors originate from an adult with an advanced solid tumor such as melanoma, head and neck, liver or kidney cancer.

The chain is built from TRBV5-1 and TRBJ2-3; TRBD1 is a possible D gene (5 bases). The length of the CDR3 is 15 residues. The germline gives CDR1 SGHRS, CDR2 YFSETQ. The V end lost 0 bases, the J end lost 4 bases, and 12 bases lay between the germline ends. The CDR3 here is CASSLGQGSSDTQYF. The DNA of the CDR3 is TGCGCCAGCAGCTTGGGGCAGGGAAGTTCAGATACGCAGTATTTT.

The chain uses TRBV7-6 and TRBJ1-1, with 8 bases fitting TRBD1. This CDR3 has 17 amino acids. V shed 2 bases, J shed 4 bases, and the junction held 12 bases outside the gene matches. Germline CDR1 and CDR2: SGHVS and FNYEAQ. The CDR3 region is CASSLSLYRGKGTEAFF. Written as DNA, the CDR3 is TGTGCCAGCAGCTTATCGCTATACAGGGGGAAGGGCACTGAAGCTTTCTTT.

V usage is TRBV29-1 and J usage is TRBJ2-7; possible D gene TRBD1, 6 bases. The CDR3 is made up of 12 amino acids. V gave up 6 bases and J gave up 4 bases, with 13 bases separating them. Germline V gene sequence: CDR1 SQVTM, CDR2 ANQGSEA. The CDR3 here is CSVLGTTYEQYF. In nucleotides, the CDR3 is TGCAGCGTCCTGGGGACAACGTACGAGCAGTACTTC.

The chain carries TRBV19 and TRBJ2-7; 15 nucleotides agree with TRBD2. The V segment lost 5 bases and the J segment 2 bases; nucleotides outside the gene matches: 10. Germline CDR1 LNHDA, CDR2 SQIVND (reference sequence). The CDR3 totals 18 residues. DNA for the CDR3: TGTGCCAGTAGTCCTTTAGGACTAGCGGGGGGGAATACCTACGAGCAGTACTTC. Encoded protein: CASSPLGLAGGNTYEQYF.

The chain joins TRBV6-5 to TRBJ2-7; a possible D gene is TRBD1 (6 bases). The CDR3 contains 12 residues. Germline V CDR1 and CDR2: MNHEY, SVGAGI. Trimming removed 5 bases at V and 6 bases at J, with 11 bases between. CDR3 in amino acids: CASSPTTGEQYF. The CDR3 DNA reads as TGTGCCAGCAGTCCAACGACAGGCGAGCAGTACTTC.

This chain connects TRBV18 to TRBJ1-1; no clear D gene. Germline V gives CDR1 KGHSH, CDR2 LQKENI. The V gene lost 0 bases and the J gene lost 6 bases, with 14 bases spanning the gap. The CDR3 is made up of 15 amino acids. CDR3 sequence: CASSPPFKSAAEAFF. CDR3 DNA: TGTGCCAGCTCACCACCGTTCAAGTCCGCCGCTGAAGCTTTCTTT.

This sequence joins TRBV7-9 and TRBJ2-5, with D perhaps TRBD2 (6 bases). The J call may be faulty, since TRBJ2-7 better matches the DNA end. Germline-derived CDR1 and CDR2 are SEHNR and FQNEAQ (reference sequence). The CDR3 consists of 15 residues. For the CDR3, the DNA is TGTGCCAGCAGCCAGGAGGGGTTCAGCACCTACGAGCAGTACTTC. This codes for CASSQEGFSTYEQYF.

CDR3 sequence (DNA): TGCGCCAGCAGTGATTCGATAGAAGCTTTCTTT. Protein: CASSDSIEAFF. The chain employs TRBV10-1 and TRBJ1-1; D remains ambiguous. Looked up from germline, CDR1 is WNHNN and CDR2 is SYGVQD (reference sequence). The CDR3 loop spans 11 amino acids. The V end was cut by 3 bases, the J end by 8 bases, with 7 bases between.

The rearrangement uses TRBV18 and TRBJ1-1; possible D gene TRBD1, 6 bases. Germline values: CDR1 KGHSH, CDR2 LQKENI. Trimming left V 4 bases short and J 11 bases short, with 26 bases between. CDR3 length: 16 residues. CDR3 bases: TGTGCCAGCTCACAACGCATTTTACAGGGAGACCAGACTGCTTTCTTT. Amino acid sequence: CASSQRILQGDQTAFF.

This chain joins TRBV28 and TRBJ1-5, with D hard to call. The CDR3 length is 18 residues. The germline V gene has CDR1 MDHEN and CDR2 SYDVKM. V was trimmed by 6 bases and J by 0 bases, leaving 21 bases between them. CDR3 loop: CASSPYGGQYYSNQPQHF. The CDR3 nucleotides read TGTGCCAGCAGCCCATACGGCGGCCAGTACTATAGCAATCAGCCCCAGCATTTT.

The CDR3 bases are TGTGCCAGCAGTGCTCAGGGGAACACTGAAGCTTTCTTT. Amino acid sequence: CASSAQGNTEAFF. The V gene is TRBV25-1, the J gene TRBJ1-1; tentatively, D is TRBD1 (5 bases). Germline loops: CDR1 MGHDK, CDR2 SYGVNS. V dropped 4 bases and J dropped 1 base, with 7 bases sitting between them. This CDR3 region has 13 residues.

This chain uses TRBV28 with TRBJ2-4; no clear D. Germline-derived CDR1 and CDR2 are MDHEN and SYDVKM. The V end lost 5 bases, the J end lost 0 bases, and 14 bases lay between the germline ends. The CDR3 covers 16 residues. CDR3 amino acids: CASSPEAFRAKNIQYF. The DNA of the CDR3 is TGTGCCAGCAGTCCCGAGGCGTTTAGAGCCAAAAACATTCAGTACTTC.

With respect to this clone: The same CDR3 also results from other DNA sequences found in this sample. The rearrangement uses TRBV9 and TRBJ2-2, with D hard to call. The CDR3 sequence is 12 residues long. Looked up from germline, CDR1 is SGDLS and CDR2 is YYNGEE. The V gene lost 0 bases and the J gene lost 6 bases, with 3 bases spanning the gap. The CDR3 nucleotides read TGTGCCAGCAGCGTAGGCTCCGGGGAGCTGTTTTTT. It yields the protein CASSVGSGELFF.

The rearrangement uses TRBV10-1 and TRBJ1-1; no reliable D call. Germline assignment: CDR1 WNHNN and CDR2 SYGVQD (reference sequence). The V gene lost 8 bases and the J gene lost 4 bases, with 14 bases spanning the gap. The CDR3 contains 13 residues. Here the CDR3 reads CASPGGLSTEAFF. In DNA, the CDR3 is TGCGCCAGCCCCGGCGGCTTGAGCACTGAAGCTTTCTTT.

CDR3 amino acids: CASSPGNVGELFF. The CDR3 DNA is TGTGCCAGCAGCCCGGGTAATGTCGGGGAACTGTTTTTT. The chain couples TRBV7-9 to TRBJ1-4; D is ambiguous. Germline V gives CDR1 SEHNR, CDR2 FQNEAQ (reference sequence). The CDR3 consists of 13 residues. The V end was cut by 5 bases, the J end by 12 bases, with 16 bases between.

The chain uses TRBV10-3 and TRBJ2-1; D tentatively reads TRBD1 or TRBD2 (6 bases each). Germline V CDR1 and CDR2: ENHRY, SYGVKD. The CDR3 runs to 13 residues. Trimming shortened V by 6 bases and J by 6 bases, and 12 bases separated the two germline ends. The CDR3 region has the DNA TGTGCCATCAGCGGGGGCGGTAGCAATGAGCAGTTCTTC. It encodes CAISGGGSNEQFF.

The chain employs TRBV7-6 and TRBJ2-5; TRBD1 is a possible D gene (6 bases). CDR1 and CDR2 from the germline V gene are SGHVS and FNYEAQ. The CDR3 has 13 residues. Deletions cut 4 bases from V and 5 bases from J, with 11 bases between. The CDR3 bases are TGTGCCAGCAGCTACGGACAGACGGAGACCCAGTACTTC. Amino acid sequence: CASSYGQTETQYF.

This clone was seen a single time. The CDR3 nucleotides read TGTGCCTGGAGCCGCCTAGCCCGACTGAGCTCTGGAAACACCATATATTTT. This translates into CAWSRLARLSSGNTIYF. This rearrangement joins TRBV30 to TRBJ1-3; D ambiguous. V gave up 3 bases and J gave up 0 bases, with 18 bases separating them. The CDR3 spans 17 residues. CDR1 is GTSNPN, CDR2 SVGIG, per germline (reference sequence).

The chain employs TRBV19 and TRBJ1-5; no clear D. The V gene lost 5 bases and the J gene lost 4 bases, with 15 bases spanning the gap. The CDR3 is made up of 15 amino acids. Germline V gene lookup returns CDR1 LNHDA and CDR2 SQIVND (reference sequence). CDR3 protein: CASSPLLQANQPQHF. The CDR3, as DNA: TGTGCCAGTAGTCCCCTTTTGCAGGCGAATCAGCCCCAGCATTTT.

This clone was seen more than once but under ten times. CDR3 region: CASSMNEQFF. Written as DNA, the CDR3 is TGTGCCAGTAGTATGAATGAGCAGTTCTTC. The chain is built from TRBV19 and TRBJ2-1; D call uncertain. The V gene lost 3 bases and the J gene lost 7 bases, with 1 base spanning the gap. This CDR3 is 10 amino acids long. Germline V gene lookup returns CDR1 LNHDA and CDR2 SQIVND (reference sequence).

This CDR3 is CASSVAMARGLGDGYTF. The CDR3, as DNA: TGTGCCAGCAGTGTCGCGATGGCCAGGGGTCTTGGCGATGGCTACACCTTC. The chain links TRBV2 to TRBJ1-2; tentative D call: TRBD1 (6 bases). CDR1 and CDR2 (germline): SNHLY, FYNNEI. Trimming pared 4 bases from V and 6 bases from J, leaving 24 bases between. The CDR3 extends over 17 amino acids.

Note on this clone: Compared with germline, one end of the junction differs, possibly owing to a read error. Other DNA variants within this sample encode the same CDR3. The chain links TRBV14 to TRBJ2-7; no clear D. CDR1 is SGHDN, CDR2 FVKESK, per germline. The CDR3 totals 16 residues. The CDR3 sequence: CASSQDLGVRSYEQYF. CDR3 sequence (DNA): TGTGCCAGCAGCCAAGATTTAGGCGTCAGGTCCTACGAGCAATACTTC.

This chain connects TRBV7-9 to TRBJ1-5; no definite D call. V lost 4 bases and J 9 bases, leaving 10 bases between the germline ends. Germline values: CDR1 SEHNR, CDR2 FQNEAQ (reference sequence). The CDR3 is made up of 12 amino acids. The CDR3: CASSSQMSPQHF. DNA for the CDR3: TGTGCCAGCAGCTCCCAAATGTCGCCCCAGCATTTT.